These 19 T cell receptor beta chains were sequenced from one sample in a study of tumor-infiltrating lymphocytes in primary liver carcinoma. Unsorted bulk tissue, about 18-31 mg of it, served as the source for co-extraction of RNA and DNA. From around 500 ng of total RNA, TCR beta-specific cDNA was reverse-transcribed using a constant-region primer. Each TCR beta library was derived from three nested multiplex PCR rounds that employed slightly modified ARM-PCR. TRBV1-TRBV30 forward and Cbeta reverse primers drove the first two roughly 10-cycle rounds. TCRdb processed the multiplex PCR reads anew with MiXCR; each CDR3 protein has one entry. The top ten clones hold roughly 13% of a sample with approximately 73,000 distinct CDR3 sequences, about 70% of them seen once. Sequencing was carried out using liver tumor tissue from sampling region 4. Documented subset: tumor region T4, right-lateral pole. These receptors all come from a woman aged 60-75 years with primary liver carcinoma and hepatitis B virus infection.

For this clonotype: An end of the junction does not agree with germline; a read error may underlie this. The chain has TRBV7-9 and TRBJ2-2; possibly TRBD2 for D (7 bases). CDR1 is SEHNR, CDR2 FQNEAQ, per germline (reference sequence). This CDR3 has 15 amino acids. The CDR3 nucleotides read TGTGCCAGCAGCTTATACGCGGGAAGCACCGGGGGGCTGTTATTT. This translates into CASSLYAGSTGGLLF.

The table lists this clonotype with many counts. This chain uses TRBV28 with TRBJ2-3; 11 nucleotides align to TRBD1. Germline loops: CDR1 MDHEN, CDR2 SYDVKM. CDR3 length equals 18 residues. With V trimmed by 0 bases and J by 1 base, 6 bases remained unmatched. The CDR3 loop reads CASSLWDRGRGGTDTQYF. The CDR3 region has the DNA TGTGCCAGCAGTTTATGGGACAGGGGGCGAGGCGGCACAGATACGCAGTATTTT.

This clonotype was seen a handful of times. J is TRBJ2-1 and V is TRBV18; the D gene is possibly TRBD1 (6 bases). Germline V CDR1 and CDR2: KGHSH, LQKENI. Trimming took off 3 bases at V and 4 bases at J, with 10 bases between the two ends. The CDR3 covers 14 residues. The CDR3 DNA sequence: TGTGCCAGCTCACCCACGGACAGTTACAATGAGCAGTTCTTC. Translation gives CASSPTDSYNEQFF.

In the case of this clonotype: One end of the junction varies from germline; a read error may be responsible. The CDR3: CDSSFGLGRTDTHYF. The CDR3 DNA follows: TGTGACAGCAGTTTCGGACTAGGACGCACAGATACGCACTATTTT. The chain couples TRBV11-2 to TRBJ2-3, with 7 nucleotides matching TRBD2. Germline CDR1 SGHAT, CDR2 FQNNGV. The CDR3 covers 15 residues.

As regards this clonotype: It is likely a read error, because the conserved phenylalanine at the end of the CDR3 is missing. The limits of the CDR3 on the DNA are not certain, so only TCRdb's listed CDR3 is given. The chain joins TRBV12-3 or TRBV12-4 to TRBJ2-1. The length of the CDR3 is 13 amino acids, counting both ends. This CDR3 reads CANSSGVHNEQLL.

Remarks on this clonotype: In this CDR3 the conserved last residue, phenylalanine or tryptophan, is missing, so a read error is likely. The V call is TRBV4-2, the J call TRBJ2-7; a weak D match, TRBD2 (6 bases). Trimming shortened V by 5 bases and J by 4 bases, and 15 bases separated the two germline ends. Germline loops: CDR1 LGHNA, CDR2 YNFKEQ. This CDR3 is 14 amino acids long. CDR3 nucleotide sequence: TGTGCCAGCAGCTTAAGCGGACGGGAGTACGAGCAGTACATC. It codes for CASSLSGREYEQYI.

The chain links TRBV5-1 to TRBJ2-1; D ambiguous. The CDR3 has 15 amino acids. Trimming cost V 2 bases and J 8 bases, with 17 bases left between them. The germline CDR1 and CDR2 sequences are SGHRS and YFSETQ. CDR3 sequence reads: CASSFSGIGFDEQFF. CDR3 sequence (DNA): TGCGCCAGCAGCTTTTCGGGCATTGGGTTCGATGAGCAGTTCTTC.

This clonotype was recorded at least ten times. A junction boundary mismatches the germline segment, possibly from a read error. This chain joins TRBV11-2 and TRBJ2-7; perhaps TRBD2 as D (6 bases). The CDR3 is 13 amino acids. Germline CDR1 SGHAT, CDR2 FQNNGV. The CDR3 DNA reads as TGCGCCAGCAACGGAAGCGGGTGGAACGAGCAGTACTTC. The encoded protein is CASNGSGWNEQYF.

This clonotype has only a few counts. An end of the junction differs from the germline gene, which may be a read error. The chain carries TRBV6-5 and TRBJ2-7; TRBD2 matches 10 bases. Germline CDR1 and CDR2: MNHEY and SVGAGI. The CDR3 consists of 14 residues. This chain's CDR3 is CVSSSGLAGGKQYF. CDR3 in DNA: TGTGTCAGCAGCTCGGGATTAGCGGGAGGAAAGCAGTACTTC.

With respect to this clonotype: One end of the junction does not line up with germline, which may come from a read error. The V and J genes are TRBV6-5 and TRBJ2-1; 8 bases are a match to TRBD2. The germline gives CDR1 MNHEY, CDR2 SVGAGI. The CDR3 extends over 16 amino acids. The CDR3 DNA is TGTGCCAGCAATTACTCAAGTAGCGGGATTCCAGTGGAGCAGTTCTTC. Translated, it gives CASNYSSSGIPVEQFF.

The rearrangement uses TRBV6-1 and TRBJ2-1, with 8 nucleotides matching TRBD2. Germline values: CDR1 MNHNS, CDR2 SASEGT. CDR3 length equals 17 residues. V lost 0 bases and J lost 9; bases outside the gene matches: 13. CDR3 residues: CASSEAQGLVGGAEQFF. The CDR3 DNA is TGTGCCAGCAGTGAAGCTCAGGGACTAGTGGGAGGAGCTGAGCAGTTCTTC.

In its sample, this clonotype was seen many times. The rearrangement joins TRBV7-8 to TRBJ2-7, with TRBD2 identical over 7 bases. CDR1 and CDR2 (germline): SGHVS, FQNEAQ. J gave up 4 bases and V 2 bases, and 5 bases lay outside the gene matches. The CDR3 consists of 14 residues. The CDR3 nucleotides read TGTGCCAGCAGCTTAAGGCTAGCGGCATACGAGCAGTACTTC. It is translated as CASSLRLAAYEQYF.

As for this clonotype: A read error may be the cause here, since a much bigger clone is one base away. The genes are TRBV24-1 and TRBJ2-7; D is uncertain. V lost 5 bases, J lost 5 bases, and 15 bases lay in between. The germline V gene has CDR1 KGHDR and CDR2 SFDVKD. The CDR3 has 14 amino acids. CDR3 sequence reads: CATSASTVGHEQYF. CDR3 in DNA: TGTGCCACCAGTGCTAGTACCGTGGGCCACGAGCAGTACTTC.

Concerning this clonotype: This sequence may be a read error, since a much larger clone differs from it by one base. The V and J genes are TRBV28 and TRBJ2-1; the D gene is possibly TRBD2 (6 bases). CDR3 length: 13 amino acids. Trimming took 4 bases from V and 9 from J, leaving 13 bases between them. Germline V CDR1 and CDR2: MDHEN, SYDVKM. The CDR3 here is CASSSTSCGEQFF. The CDR3 region has the DNA TGTGCCAGCAGTTCCACTAGCTGCGGTGAGCAGTTCTTC.

About this clonotype itself: A read error is likely, as this CDR3 ends without the conserved phenylalanine or tryptophan. The gene calls are TRBV11-2 and TRBJ2-1; no clear D gene. Germline V gene sequence: CDR1 SGHAT, CDR2 FQNNGV. There are 14 residues in the CDR3. V lost 0 bases and J 13 bases, leaving 16 bases between the germline ends. The CDR3 coding sequence is TGTGCCAGCAGCTTAGATAGGCCCAACAACGAACAGTTCTCC. As protein: CASSLDRPNNEQFS.

Concerning this clonotype itself: A much larger clone lies one base from this, so it may be a read error. The genes are TRBV11-2 and TRBJ2-3; D possibly matches TRBD1 or TRBD2 (6 bases each). The CDR3 sequence is 17 residues long. CDR1 and CDR2 from the germline V gene are SGHAT and FQNNGV. The ends were cut back, 0 bases at V and 0 bases at J, with 13 bases in the middle. The CDR3 DNA is TGTGCCAGCAGCTTAGATCCGGGGGACACTAGCACAGATACGCAGTATTTT. Translating it yields CASSLDPGDTSTDTQYF.

This clonotype was counted at least ten times. This chain's CDR3 is CASSDSASGGTDTQYF. CDR3 nucleotide sequence: TGTGCCAGCAGTGACTCGGCTAGCGGAGGCACAGATACGCAGTATTTT. The chain joins TRBV6-4 to TRBJ2-3; TRBD2 matches at 7 bases. The trim removed 0 bases at V and 1 base at J, leaving 4 bases unmatched. The length of the CDR3 is 16 residues. CDR1 MRHNA and CDR2 SNTAGT come from the germline V gene.

The chain uses TRBV7-2 and TRBJ2-3; TRBD2 agrees at 11 bases. The trim removed 5 bases at V and 3 bases at J, leaving 7 bases unmatched. This CDR3 spans 16 amino acids. Germline CDR1 reads SGHTA; CDR2 reads FQGNSA. In DNA, the CDR3 is TGTGCCAGCAGCACTCGGGCTAGCGGGAGGACAGATACGCAGTATTTT. Translated: CASSTRASGRTDTQYF.

The chain combines TRBV29-1 with TRBJ2-5; tentatively, D is TRBD2 (7 bases). V was pared by 3 bases and J by 2 bases, with 16 bases between. The CDR3 consists of 15 residues. CDR1 and CDR2 (germline): SQVTM, ANQGSEA. In DNA form, the CDR3 reads TGCAGCGTTGAGGGGGGGGCTGGGGAACAAGAGACCCAGTACTTC. This codes for CSVEGGAGEQETQYF.